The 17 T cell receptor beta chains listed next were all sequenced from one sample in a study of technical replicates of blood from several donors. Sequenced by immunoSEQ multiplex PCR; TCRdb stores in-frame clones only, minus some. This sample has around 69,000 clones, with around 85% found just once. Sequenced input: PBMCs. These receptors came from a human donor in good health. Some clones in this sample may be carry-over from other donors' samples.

The DNA of the CDR3 is TGTGCCAGCAGCTTAACCGGGACGCGAGCCGGGGAGGAAGAGCAGTACTTC. Translated, it gives CASSLTGTRAGEEEQYF. This chain links TRBV11-1 with TRBJ2-7; D is perhaps TRBD2 (6 bases). Germline V gene data show CDR1 as SGHAT and CDR2 as FQDESV (reference sequence). Trimming took off 2 bases at V and 7 bases at J, with 24 bases between the two ends. CDR3 size: 17 residues. Full variable domain (rest looked up from reference TRBV11-1 and TRBJ2-7): EAEVAQSPRYKITEKSQAVAFWCDPISGHATLYWYRQILGQGPELLVQFQDESVVDDSQLPKDRFSAERLKGVDSTLKIQPAELGDSAMYLCASSLTGTRAGEEEQYFGPGTRLTVT.

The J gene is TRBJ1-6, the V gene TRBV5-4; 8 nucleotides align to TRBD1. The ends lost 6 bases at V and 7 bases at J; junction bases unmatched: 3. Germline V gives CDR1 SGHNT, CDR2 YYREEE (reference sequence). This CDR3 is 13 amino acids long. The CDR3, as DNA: TGTGCCAGCACCCAGGGGGCGAATTCACCCCTCCACTTT. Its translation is CASTQGANSPLHF.

The CDR3 nucleotides read TGTGCCAGCAGCTTCCGGACCACAGGGTCCAACATTCAGTACTTC. Translation gives CASSFRTTGSNIQYF. The V and J genes are TRBV5-6 and TRBJ2-4; a weak D match, TRBD1 (6 bases). V lost 2 bases and J lost 7, with 16 bases in between. Germline-derived CDR1 and CDR2 are SGHDT and YYEEEE. This CDR3 spans 15 amino acids. Drawing the rest from reference TRBV5-6 and TRBJ2-4, the complete variable domain is DAGVTQSPTHLIKTRGQQVTLRCSPKSGHDTVSWYQQALGQGPQFIFQYYEEEERQRGNFPDRFSGHQFPNYSSELNVNALLLGDSALYLCASSFRTTGSNIQYFGAGTRLSVL.

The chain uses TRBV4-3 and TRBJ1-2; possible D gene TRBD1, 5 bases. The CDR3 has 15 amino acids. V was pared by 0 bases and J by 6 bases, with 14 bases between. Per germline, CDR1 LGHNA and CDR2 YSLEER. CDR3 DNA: TGCGCCAGCAGCCAAGATAGGCGGGGCGGGAATGGCTACACCTTC. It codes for CASSQDRRGGNGYTF.

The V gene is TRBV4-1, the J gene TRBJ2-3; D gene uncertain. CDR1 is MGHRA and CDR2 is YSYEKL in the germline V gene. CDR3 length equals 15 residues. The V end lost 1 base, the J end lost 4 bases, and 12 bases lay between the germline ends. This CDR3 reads CASSQVDSPSDTQYF. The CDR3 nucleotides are TGCGCCAGCAGCCAAGTAGACTCACCCTCAGATACGCAGTATTTT.

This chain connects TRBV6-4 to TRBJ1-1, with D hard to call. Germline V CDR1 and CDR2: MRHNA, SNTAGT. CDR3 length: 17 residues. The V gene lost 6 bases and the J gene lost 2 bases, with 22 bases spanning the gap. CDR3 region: CASRTRVASGINTEAFF. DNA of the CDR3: TGTGCCAGCAGAACACGAGTTGCGTCGGGGATAAACACTGAAGCTTTCTTT.

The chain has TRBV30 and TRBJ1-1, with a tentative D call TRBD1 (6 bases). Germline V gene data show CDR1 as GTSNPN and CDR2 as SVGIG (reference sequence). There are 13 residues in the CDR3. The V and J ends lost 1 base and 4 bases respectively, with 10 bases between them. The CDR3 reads CAWSEGDGTEAFF. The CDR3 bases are TGTGCCTGGAGTGAGGGGGACGGCACTGAAGCTTTCTTT.

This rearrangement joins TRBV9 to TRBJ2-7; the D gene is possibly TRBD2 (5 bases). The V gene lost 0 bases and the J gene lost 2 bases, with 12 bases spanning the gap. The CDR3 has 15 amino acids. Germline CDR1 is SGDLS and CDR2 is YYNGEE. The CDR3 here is CASSVDAGVAYEQYF. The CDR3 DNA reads TGTGCCAGCAGCGTAGACGCCGGGGTGGCCTACGAGCAGTACTTC. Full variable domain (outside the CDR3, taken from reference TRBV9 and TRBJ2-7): DSGVTQTPKHLITATGQRVTLRCSPRSGDLSVYWYQQSLDQGLQFLIQYYNGEERAKGNILERFSAQQFPDLHSELNLSSLELGDSALYFCASSVDAGVAYEQYFGPGTRLTVT.

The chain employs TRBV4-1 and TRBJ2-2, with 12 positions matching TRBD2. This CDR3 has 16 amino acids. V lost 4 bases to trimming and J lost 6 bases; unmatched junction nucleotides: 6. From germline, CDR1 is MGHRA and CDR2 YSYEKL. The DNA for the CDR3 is TGCGCCAGCAGCCCAGGACTAGCGGGATTTTCCGGGGAGCTGTTTTTT. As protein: CASSPGLAGFSGELFF.

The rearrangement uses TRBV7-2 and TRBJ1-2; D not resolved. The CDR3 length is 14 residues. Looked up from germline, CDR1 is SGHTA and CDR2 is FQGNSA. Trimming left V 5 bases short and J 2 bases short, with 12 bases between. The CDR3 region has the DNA TGTGCCAGCAGCCCCCAGCGGGAGAACTATGGCTACACCTTC. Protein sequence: CASSPQRENYGYTF.

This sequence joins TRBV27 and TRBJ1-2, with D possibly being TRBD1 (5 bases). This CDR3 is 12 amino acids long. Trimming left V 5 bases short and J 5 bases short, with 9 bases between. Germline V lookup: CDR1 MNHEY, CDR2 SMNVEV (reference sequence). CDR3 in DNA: TGTGCCAGCAGTCCTTCAGGGTATGGCTACACCTTC. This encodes CASSPSGYGYTF.

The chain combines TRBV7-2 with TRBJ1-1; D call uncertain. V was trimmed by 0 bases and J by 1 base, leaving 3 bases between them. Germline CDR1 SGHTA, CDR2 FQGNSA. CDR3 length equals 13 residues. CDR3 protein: CASSLARNTEAFF. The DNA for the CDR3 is TGTGCCAGCAGCTTAGCCAGGAACACTGAAGCTTTCTTT.

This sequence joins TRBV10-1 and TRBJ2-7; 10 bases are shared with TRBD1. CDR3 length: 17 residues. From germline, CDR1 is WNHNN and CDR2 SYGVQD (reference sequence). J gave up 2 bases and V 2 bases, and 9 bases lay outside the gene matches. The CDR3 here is CASSEPLGTGVTYEQYF. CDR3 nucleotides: TGCGCCAGCAGTGAGCCTCTGGGGACAGGGGTTACCTACGAGCAGTACTTC.

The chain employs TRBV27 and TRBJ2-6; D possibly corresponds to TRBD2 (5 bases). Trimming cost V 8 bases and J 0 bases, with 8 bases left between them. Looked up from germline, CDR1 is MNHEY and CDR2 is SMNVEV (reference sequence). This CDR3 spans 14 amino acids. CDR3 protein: CASAGLSGANVLTF. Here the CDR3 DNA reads TGTGCCAGCGCGGGCCTCTCTGGGGCCAACGTCCTGACTTTC.

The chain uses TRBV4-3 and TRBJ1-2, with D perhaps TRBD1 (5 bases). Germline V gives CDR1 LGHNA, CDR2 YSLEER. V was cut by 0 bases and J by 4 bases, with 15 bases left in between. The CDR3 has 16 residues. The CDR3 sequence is CASSQDWGRASYGYTF. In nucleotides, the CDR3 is TGCGCCAGCAGCCAAGATTGGGGCAGGGCCTCCTATGGCTACACCTTC.

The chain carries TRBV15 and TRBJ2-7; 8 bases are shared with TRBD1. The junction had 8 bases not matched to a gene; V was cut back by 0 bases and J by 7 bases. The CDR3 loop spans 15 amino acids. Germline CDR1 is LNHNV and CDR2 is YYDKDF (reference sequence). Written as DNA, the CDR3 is TGTGCCACCAGCAGAGATCGGGCAGGGGGCCATGAGCAGTACTTC. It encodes CATSRDRAGGHEQYF.

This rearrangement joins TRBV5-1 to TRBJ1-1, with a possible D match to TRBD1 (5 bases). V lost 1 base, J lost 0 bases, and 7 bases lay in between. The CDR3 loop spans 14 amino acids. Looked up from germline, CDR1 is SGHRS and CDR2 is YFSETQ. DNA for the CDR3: TGCGCCAGCAGCTTGCAGGGAATGAACACTGAAGCTTTCTTT. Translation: CASSLQGMNTEAFF.